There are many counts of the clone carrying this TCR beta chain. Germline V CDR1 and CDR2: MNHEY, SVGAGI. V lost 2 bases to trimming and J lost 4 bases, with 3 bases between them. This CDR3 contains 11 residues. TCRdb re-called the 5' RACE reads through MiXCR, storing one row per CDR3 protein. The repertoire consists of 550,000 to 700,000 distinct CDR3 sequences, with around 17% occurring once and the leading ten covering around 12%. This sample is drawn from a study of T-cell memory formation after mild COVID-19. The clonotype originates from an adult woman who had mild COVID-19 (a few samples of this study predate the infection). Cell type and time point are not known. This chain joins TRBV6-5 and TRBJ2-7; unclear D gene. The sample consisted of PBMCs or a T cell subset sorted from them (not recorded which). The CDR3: CASSYNYEQYF. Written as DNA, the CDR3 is TGTGCCAGCAGTTACAATTACGAGCAGTACTTC.